Listed here is a single T cell receptor beta chain. Its antigen is not yet known. No much larger clone exists at a distance of one base, and base qualities are not known. The CDR3 regions of human TCRbeta chains were subjected to immunosequencing. Per the authors' processing: TCRs in the repertoires were compared against a reference library of SARS-CoV-2-specific TCRs that had been generated with the MIRA antigen-specificity platform. Breadth was defined as the fraction of unique TCRs that were SARS-CoV-2-associated. Depth was defined as the fraction of total T cells that were SARS-CoV-2-associated. Using the MIRA data, each spike-specific TCR was assigned both to the spike region to which the TCR was reactive and to a CD4 or CD8 class. Log10-transformed breadth and depth values were compared by one-way ANOVA with Sidak's multiple comparisons tests. TCRdb carries this immuneACCESS record with in-frame sequences only. Its versions omit some clonotypes, under half of them owing to an unresolved V gene in the studies checked, with the rest unexplained. Clonal size and the V and J genes are those of that table, whereas D and trimming came from the DNA. This sample comprises some 130,000 clones, approximately 84% of them detected only once. The top ten constitute roughly 4% of the sample.

In light of the paper, this sample's time point label describes: baseline before first vaccination. Vaccinee samples came from UK trials COV001 and COV002, including a single-blind randomized controlled phase 2/3 trial of AZD1222 (ChAdOx1 nCoV-19) in healthy adults. For TCRbeta chain sequencing, PBMC samples from trial participants were taken at day 0 and at day 28 after the second dose. V and J lose 3 bases and 3 bases, and a span of 8 bases separates them. The germline V gene (reference sequence) yields LGHDT for CDR1 and YNNKEL for CDR2. Inclusive of the bounding cysteine and phenylalanine, the CDR3 is 13 residues long. The CDR3 DNA has 39 bases and is translated from base 1. These data belong to a study of T cell responses to AZD1222 COVID-19 vaccine (TCRdb year 2021). About the study as a whole: Because spike-specific TCR depth and breadth did not differ between the two schedules, AZD1222 recipients who got a second dose at roughly 4 weeks were pooled with those who got a second dose at roughly 12 weeks. TCR sequencing covered some 240 trial participants: 207 given two doses of AZD1222 and around 26 given two doses of MenACWY control vaccine. Trial participants were enrolled by age into 18-55, 56-69 and 70-plus year subgroups, with 148, 28 and 57 TCR-sequenced participants respectively.

Findings and caveats that apply to the study as a whole: Conclusions about previously exposed vaccinees are limited, since just 6 or 7 AZD1222 recipients were seropositive for SARS-CoV-2 at baseline. After two AZD1222 doses, both the breadth and the depth of spike-specific TCRs were significantly higher than at day 0 and than in MenACWY recipients. The whole spike protein was spanned by vaccine-associated CD4 TCRs, and dominant responses were seen in regions 160-218 and 743-854. Participants were mostly white British and included more females than males, and it was suggested by the authors that clonal diversity may have been underestimated. The 56-69-year group was small, and its depth increase did not reach significance, likely because of low power. Because no day 14 peak-response samples were available, repertoires were characterized only after the peak T cell response. Reportedly, close to half of the unique spike-specific TCRs recognized epitopes lying outside the regions that are mutated in the B.1.351 and B.1.1.7 variants.

The TCR was taken from an adult in good health. Here the chain combines TRBV3-1 (or the pseudogene TRBV3-2) and TRBJ2-5; the D gene is not confidently resolved. This specimen consisted of peripheral blood, obtained on day 0 of AZD1222 vaccination. The CDR3 has the sequence CASSQTLKETQYF. The nucleotide sequence is TGTGCCAGCAGCCAGACCTTGAAAGAGACCCAGTACTTC.